The rows below give T cell receptor beta chains drawn from one sample of a study of response to subunit inactivated influenza vaccine. TCRdb ran MiXCR on the RT-PCR reads and lists one entry per CDR3 protein. The data hold hundreds of thousands of distinct CDR3 sequences, with roughly 14% observed a single time. Sequencing was performed on PBMCs from blood, taken 11 to 12 days after vaccination. The receptors were gathered from a middle-aged man who received an inactivated influenza vaccine. Both conserved end residues are trimmed from each CDR3. A D gene is named only where the DNA matches it firmly. Size tells how often a clone was seen (once, few, many) or the class of an expanded clone, and some rows leave it out.

j_call clone_size v_call d_call cdr3_aa
TRBJ2-2 many TRBV10-3 TRBD2 ATESGGYTGELF
TRBJ1-6 NA TRBV6-1 NA ASRDLGTLH
TRBJ2-5 NA TRBV7-9 NA ASSLSWGKETQY
TRBJ2-1 many TRBV3-1 NA ASSSSGSYNEQF
TRBJ2-2 once TRBV7-2 TRBD2 ASSSPGTRPEELF
TRBJ2-3 few TRBV5-1 NA ATTNSDTQY
TRBJ2-2 few TRBV30 NA AWSPPRGTGELF
TRBJ2-3 NA TRBV5-1 NA ASSNLQGVTDTQY
TRBJ1-4 NA TRBV2 TRBD1 ASIGTGGPNEKLF
TRBJ1-5 few TRBV12-3/TRBV12-4 NA ASSFGGLHQPQH
TRBJ2-7 few TRBV2 TRBD2 ASRWASGPYEQY
TRBJ2-3 few TRBV4-3 NA ASSQDRGVNTDTQY
TRBJ2-7 NA TRBV19 NA ASSTPRGGSSYEQY
TRBJ1-2 NA TRBV2 NA VSSERTGIGYT
TRBJ1-2 few TRBV21-1 NA ASSKALSTNYGYT
TRBJ1-1 many TRBV10-3 NA AISESGGSGTEAF
TRBJ2-3 NA TRBV15 TRBD2 DTSRPGTSGTNTQY
TRBJ2-4 few TRBV7-3 NA ASSLREGRGRFIPMGNIQY
TRBJ1-2 NA TRBV7-8 NA ASSLGRSQDYGYT
TRBJ1-4 few TRBV12-3/TRBV12-4 NA ASRTGTGNEKLF
TRBJ1-5 few TRBV11-2 NA ASSLAPGANQPQH
TRBJ2-5 NA TRBV6-1 TRBD1 ASSGTGEGTQY
TRBJ1-2 NA TRBV12-3/TRBV12-4 NA ASSRDPRYGYT
TRBJ2-1 NA TRBV12-3/TRBV12-4 TRBD2 ASRGTSGSLDEQF
TRBJ2-7 NA TRBV25-1 TRBD2 ASSGTKPYEQY
TRBJ1-5 NA TRBV2 TRBD1 ASRGDRVDQPQH
TRBJ2-5 many TRBV12-3/TRBV12-4 TRBD1 ASSSLTGRTQY
TRBJ2-1 NA TRBV29-1 TRBD2 SVDTSGSYNEQF
TRBJ2-3 NA TRBV7-2 TRBD2 ASSLAGLTASTDTQY
TRBJ1-3 NA TRBV3-1 NA ASSPPYGNTIY
TRBJ1-1 few TRBV4-2 NA ASSQAKGGNAEAF
TRBJ2-5 NA TRBV7-9 NA ASSAGGRETQY
TRBJ1-3 NA TRBV4-2 NA ASSQVAEAGDTIY
TRBJ2-1 many TRBV4-3 TRBD1 ASSPRTPGTGDNEQF
TRBJ1-2 few TRBV7-9 NA ASSKISGTLYGYT
TRBJ2-6 few TRBV25-1 TRBD1 ATETLPGQGMSGANVLT
TRBJ2-7 few TRBV24-1 NA ATSVVPGAFYEQY
TRBJ2-4 few TRBV5-1 TRBD1 ASSSQQGGKNIQY
TRBJ2-1 NA TRBV20-1 NA SAPLGGIGQF
TRBJ2-1 few TRBV13 NA ASSDRGGWKDNEQF
TRBJ2-4 few TRBV12-5 TRBD2 ASGLVPSGRELAKNIQY